This TCR beta chain was identified during a study of T cells after yellow fever vaccination (dated by TCRdb to the late 2010s). Looking at the study overall: The SMART-Seq v4 Ultra Low Input RNA kit was used to prepare libraries from fractions with low cell numbers. To track T-cell clones before and after primary and booster YFV17D yellow fever vaccination, bulk TCR alpha and beta repertoires were sequenced longitudinally. Blood was drawn at multiple timepoints before and after primary and secondary immunization, with bulk PBMC replicates and cell subsets isolated. Two healthy male donors, one aged 18 to 30 and one aged 30 to 40 years, made up the cohort.

Results the study describes overall, beyond this receptor: Most clones expanded after primary vaccination (approximately 96% of CD4 and over 80% of CD8) were re-detected after the booster, suggesting that broad memory maintenance occurred. Because the study included only two donors, the extent to which the findings can be generalized is limited. A small share of clonotypes occurred in both CD4 and CD8 compartments, likely arising from convergent recombination. The secondary T-cell response was found to be weaker but faster than the primary response, with a peak reached on day 5 rather than on day 15. Computational filtering was needed because FACS-sorted repertoires could contain abundant contaminating clonotypes from the bulk population.

Taken with the paper, the label for treatment or condition translates to: live attenuated yellow fever vaccine strain. A standard Ficoll-Paque protocol was used to isolate PBMCs from peripheral blood. Dynabeads CD4 and CD8 positive selection kits were used to isolate the CD4 and CD8 T-cell fractions. TriZol was used to extract RNA from bulk PBMCs, from CD4 and CD8 fractions, and from dextramer-positive and dextramer-negative fractions. Its CDR3 holds 15 amino acids, cysteine through phenylalanine. CDR3 DNA only is kept here, 45 bases in frame from base 1. The trim is 5 bases for V and 3 bases for J, with a gap of 17 bases between the germline ends. Per the germline V gene, SGHTA is the CDR1 and FQGNSA is the CDR2. The sample holds many counts of this clonotype. It lacks a known antigen. One base away there is no much larger clone; base qualities are not given. TCR cDNA was synthesized by 5'RACE template switching, which introduced a universal primer site and unique molecular identifiers. cDNA synthesis was primed from both the TCR alpha and TCR beta constant segments. Library amplification involved two PCR steps, and the second step added sample barcodes and sequencing adapters. Libraries were sequenced on Illumina HiSeq 2500 (2x100 bp) or NovaSeq (2x150 bp). The study's processing was this. Demultiplexing of reads and collapsing into UMI consensus sequences were performed with MIGEC, and V(D)J alignment was carried out with MiXCR. Vaccine-responding clonotypes were defined with edgeR using replicate PBMC samples, requiring FDR below 0.01 and a log2 fold change above 5 up to day 15. Each bulk clonotype received a CD4 or CD8 identity based on whether the sequenced CD4 or CD8 repertoire contained that clonotype at higher abundance. Through fastp at Q25 and MiXCR, TCRdb rebuilt clones from the public reads, retaining in-frame beta chains. Entries that share a CDR3 protein sequence are merged under the most common genes and DNA. The V and J calls and clone size come from TCRdb's table, not from the authors' own analysis. The sample contains 200,000 to 300,000 distinct CDR3 sequences, 13% of them found a single time. The ten largest clones capture around 0.49% of the sample.

Rearrangement joined TRBV7-2 to TRBJ2-7; TRBD1 is possibly the D segment (6 matching bases). This receptor was identified in a man younger than 45 who received the YFV17D yellow fever vaccine. This sample comprised CD4+ T cells sorted from PBMCs, obtained 45 days after the yellow fever booster vaccination. The CDR3 here reads CASSAGRGAYYEQYF. Here is the DNA: TGTGCCAGCAGCGCAGGCAGGGGTGCATACTACGAGCAGTACTTC.